The clone carrying this TCR beta chain was observed a handful of times. The sample is drawn from a study of T cells in Graves' hyperthyroidism and ophthalmopathy. CDR3 length equals 14 residues. Germline CDR1 SQVTM, CDR2 ANQGSEA. J gave up 6 bases and V 4 bases, and 10 bases lay outside the gene matches. What was amplified from RNA transcripts were TCR beta CDR3 regions. The HTBI primer set was used in a first-round RT-PCR of the TCR CDR3. TCRdb reanalysed the multiplex PCR reads using MiXCR and keeps one entry per CDR3 protein. Seen here are about 550,000 distinct CDR3 sequences, more than 20% observed once, and the top ten hold about 26%.

The clonotype was recovered from a man younger than 35 with Graves' hyperthyroidism. The chain has TRBV29-1 and TRBJ2-3; 7 bases line up with TRBD1. The specimen was blood. This CDR3 reads CSVVLRGRLDTQYF. The CDR3 coding sequence is TGCAGCGTTGTCTTGAGGGGGCGTCTCGATACGCAGTATTTT.